One sample yielded the 8 T cell receptor beta chains listed below, sequenced in a study of T cells after yellow fever vaccination. From the 5' RACE reads, TCRdb called clonotypes with MiXCR, one entry per CDR3 protein. The sample consists of over 130,000 distinct CDR3 sequences, 7% to 9% of them appearing once. The specimen comprised CD4+ T cells sorted from PBMCs, sampled 5 days after the yellow fever booster vaccination. These receptors all stem from a man aged 30 to 39 who received the YFV17D yellow fever vaccine.

There are many counts of this clonotype. The chain has TRBV9 and TRBJ1-1; 7 bases are shared with TRBD1. Germline V gives CDR1 SGDLS, CDR2 YYNGEE. CDR3 length: 14 residues. The V segment lost 5 bases and the J segment 5 bases; nucleotides outside the gene matches: 9. CDR3 in amino acids: CASSKDRIGTEAFF. CDR3 sequence (DNA): TGTGCCAGCAGTAAGGACAGGATCGGGACTGAAGCTTTCTTT.

This clonotype was picked up a small number of times. This chain joins TRBV18 and TRBJ2-1, with TRBD2 identical over 9 bases. V was pared by 4 bases and J by 8 bases, with 9 bases of the junction left unmatched. The CDR3 runs 15 residues. Germline V lookup: CDR1 KGHSH, CDR2 LQKENI. The CDR3 bases are TGTGCCAGCTCACTCCAGCGGGAGGCTGTAGATGAGCAGTTCTTC. Its protein product is CASSLQREAVDEQFF.

CDR3 nucleotides: TGTGCCAGCAGCTTAATACCGGGGACTAGCGGCGACGACAAGCAGTACTTC. Translating gives CASSLIPGTSGDDKQYF. The V call is TRBV7-2, the J call TRBJ2-7, with TRBD2 matching 11 bases. Trimming at V came to 2 bases and at J to 8 bases, leaving 14 bases not matched to a gene. The germline V gene encodes CDR1 SGHTA and CDR2 FQGNSA. The CDR3 is 17 amino acids.

This clonotype has ten or more counts. The rearrangement uses TRBV5-1 and TRBJ2-1, with 7 bases aligning to TRBD2. Trimming cost V 3 bases and J 2 bases; bases outside gene matches: 5. CDR1 is SGHRS, CDR2 YFSETQ, per germline. The CDR3 is 15 residues long. The CDR3 sequence: CASSSERGTYNEQFF. CDR3 coding DNA: TGCGCCAGCAGCTCAGAGCGGGGAACCTACAATGAGCAGTTCTTC.

This clonotype was observed at least ten times. This rearrangement joins TRBV15 to TRBJ2-7; 10 nucleotides agree with TRBD1. CDR1 LNHNV and CDR2 YYDKDF come from the germline V gene (reference sequence). This CDR3 contains 14 residues. The trim removed 2 bases at V and 4 bases at J, leaving 2 bases unmatched. CDR3 region: CATSRPGQGYEQYF. CDR3 bases: TGTGCCACCAGCAGACCGGGACAGGGGTACGAGCAGTACTTC.

This clonotype was seen ten or more times. The chain recombines TRBV12-3 or TRBV12-4 with TRBJ2-1; unclear D gene. V dropped 2 bases and J dropped 4 bases, with 12 bases sitting between them. The CDR3 has 15 amino acids. CDR3 loop: CASSLWAVRYNEQFF. The CDR3 DNA sequence: TGTGCCAGCAGTTTATGGGCGGTTAGATACAATGAGCAGTTCTTC.

This clonotype has ten or more counts. V and J are TRBV7-6 and TRBJ1-2; tentative D call: TRBD1 (5 bases). The CDR3 covers 13 residues. Germline V lookup: CDR1 SGHVS, CDR2 FNYEAQ. Between the trimmed V and J ends, which lost 1 base and 7 bases, there was a span of 10 bases. The CDR3 sequence is CASSLDIGGGYTF. The CDR3 nucleotides are TGTGCCAGCAGCTTAGATATTGGGGGTGGCTACACCTTC.

This clonotype was counted many times. V is TRBV7-2 and J is TRBJ2-7, with D possibly TRBD2 on 5 matching bases. Germline loops: CDR1 SGHTA, CDR2 FQGNSA. There are 15 residues in the CDR3. V lost 2 bases to trimming and J lost 2 bases, with 13 bases between them. For the CDR3, the DNA is TGTGCCAGCAGCTTAAGTACTAGTAGAACCTACGAGCAGTACTTC. Amino acids: CASSLSTSRTYEQYF.